These 4 T cell receptor beta chains were sequenced from one sample in a study of blood T cell repertoires in COVID-19. TCRdb's table, derived via immunoSEQ multiplex PCR, lists solely in-frame clones and lacks some. The data contain around 79,000 clones, roughly 90% of them singletons. The specimen sequenced was peripheral blood. These receptors were taken from a human donor in a cohort sampled during active COVID-19.

The CDR3 bases are TGTGCCTGGAGTGAGGGAAGGGGTACCTATGGCTACACCTTC. Translating it yields CAWSEGRGTYGYTF. The chain has TRBV30 and TRBJ1-2; D is perhaps TRBD1 (5 bases). This CDR3 is built from 14 residues. V dropped 1 base and J dropped 4 bases, with 13 bases sitting between them. Germline V gives CDR1 GTSNPN, CDR2 SVGIG (reference sequence).

DNA of the CDR3: TGCGCCAGCAGCGCCAGGACAGGGTCTGGAAACACCATATATTTT. It encodes CASSARTGSGNTIYF. The chain carries TRBV5-1 and TRBJ1-3; 8 bases are shared with TRBD1. CDR1 is SGHRS and CDR2 is YFSETQ in the germline V gene. V was clipped by 4 bases and J by 1 base; unmatched bases: 4. The CDR3 has 15 residues.

V is TRBV27 and J is TRBJ2-7; TRBD2 aligns across 7 bases. CDR3 size: 13 residues. Trimming removed 9 bases from V and 2 bases from J; junction bases left unmatched: 7. Germline assignment: CDR1 MNHEY and CDR2 SMNVEV (reference sequence). The CDR3 DNA reads TGTGCCAGAAAGACGGGGGGAGCCTACGAGCAGTACTTC. Protein product: CARKTGGAYEQYF.

The CDR3 is CASSPQSSAQGAFTEAFF. The CDR3 nucleotides are TGTGCCAGCAGCCCCCAATCCTCAGCTCAGGGGGCCTTCACTGAAGCTTTCTTT. The J gene is TRBJ1-1, the V gene TRBV3-1 (or the pseudogene TRBV3-2); 8 bases line up with TRBD1. The CDR3 runs 18 residues. V gave up 4 bases and J gave up 4 bases; unmatched junction bases: 17. In germline, CDR1 is LGHDT, CDR2 YNNKEL (reference sequence).